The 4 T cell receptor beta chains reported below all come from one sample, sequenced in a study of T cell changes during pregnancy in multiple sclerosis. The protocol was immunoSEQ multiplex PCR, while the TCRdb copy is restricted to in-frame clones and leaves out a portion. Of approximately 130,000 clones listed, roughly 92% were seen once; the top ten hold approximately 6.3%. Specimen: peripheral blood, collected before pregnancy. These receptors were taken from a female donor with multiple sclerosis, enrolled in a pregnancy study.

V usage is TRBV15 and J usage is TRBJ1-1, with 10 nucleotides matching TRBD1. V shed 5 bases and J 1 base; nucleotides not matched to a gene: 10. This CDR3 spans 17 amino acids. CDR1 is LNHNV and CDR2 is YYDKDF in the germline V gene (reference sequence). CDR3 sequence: CATSSRDRGMRNTEAFF. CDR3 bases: TGTGCCACCAGCTCGAGGGACAGGGGCATGAGGAACACTGAAGCTTTCTTT.

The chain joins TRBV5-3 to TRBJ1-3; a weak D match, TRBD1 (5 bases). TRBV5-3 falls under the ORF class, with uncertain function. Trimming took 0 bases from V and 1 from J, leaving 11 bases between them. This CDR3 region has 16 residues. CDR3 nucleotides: TGTGCCAGAAGCTTGGATACCCGGACATCTGGAAACACCATATATTTT. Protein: CARSLDTRTSGNTIYF.

As DNA, the CDR3 is TGTGCCAGCAGCTCGTCGACAGGGGGCAGTGGCAATCAGCCCCAGCATTTT. Its translation is CASSSSTGGSGNQPQHF. The chain combines TRBV5-5 with TRBJ1-5, with 10 bases matching TRBD1. Germline-derived CDR1 and CDR2 are SGHKS and YYEKEE (reference sequence). The V segment lost 3 bases and the J segment 2 bases; nucleotides outside the gene matches: 8. CDR3 length: 17 residues.

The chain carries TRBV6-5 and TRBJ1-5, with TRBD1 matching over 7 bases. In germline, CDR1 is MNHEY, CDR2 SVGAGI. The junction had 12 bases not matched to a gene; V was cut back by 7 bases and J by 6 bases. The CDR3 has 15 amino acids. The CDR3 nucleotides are TGTGCCAGCACTCCTACAGGGGCGGGAGGTCAGCCCCAGCATTTT. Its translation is CASTPTGAGGQPQHF.